This T cell receptor beta chain was retrieved from a study of cytomegalovirus exposure and HLA in healthy donors. General study findings and limits: The study recorded 150 to 200 TCR beta chains that were cytomegalovirus-associated. For most TCR sequences rarity was the rule, although some public TCRs occurred in many donors.

The CDR3 has 15 amino acids. Trimming pared 3 bases from V and 4 bases from J, leaving 12 bases between. Germline CDR1 reads MNHEY; CDR2 reads SMNVEV (reference sequence). On this clone itself: Its antigen remains unidentified.

Sequencing was performed with immunoSEQ multiplex PCR; in TCRdb, only in-frame clones are kept and a portion is missing. The data contain around 140,000 clones, approximately 88% of them seen just once; the ten biggest clones take up 3.5% to 5.5%. The clonotype originates from a man between 18 and 29 years old in good health and CMV-seropositive. Specimen: PBMCs. V gene TRBV27 combines with J gene TRBJ1-4, with D hard to call. Here the CDR3 DNA reads TGTGCCAGCAGTTTGGTCGGGGTTTTTAATGAAAAACTGTTTTTT. This gives the protein CASSLVGVFNEKLFF.